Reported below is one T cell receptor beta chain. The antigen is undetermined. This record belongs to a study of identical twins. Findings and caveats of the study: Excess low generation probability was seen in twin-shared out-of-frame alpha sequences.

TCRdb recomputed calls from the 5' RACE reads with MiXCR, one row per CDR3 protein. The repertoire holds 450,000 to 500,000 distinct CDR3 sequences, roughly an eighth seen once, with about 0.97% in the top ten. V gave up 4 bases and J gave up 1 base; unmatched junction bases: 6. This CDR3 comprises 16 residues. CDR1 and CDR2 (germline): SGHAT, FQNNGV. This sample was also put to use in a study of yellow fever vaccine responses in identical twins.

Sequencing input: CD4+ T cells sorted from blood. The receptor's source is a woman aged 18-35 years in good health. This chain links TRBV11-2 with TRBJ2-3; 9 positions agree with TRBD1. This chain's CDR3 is CASSWGQGQGTDTQYF. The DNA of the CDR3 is TGTGCCAGCAGCTGGGGACAGGGTCAGGGCACAGATACGCAGTATTTT. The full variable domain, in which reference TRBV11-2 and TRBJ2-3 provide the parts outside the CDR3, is EAGVAQSPRYKIIEKRQSVAFWCNPISGHATLYWYQQILGQGPKLLIQFQNNGVVDDSQLPKDRFSAERLKGVDSTLKIQPAKLEDSAVYLCASSWGQGQGTDTQYFGPGTRLTVL.